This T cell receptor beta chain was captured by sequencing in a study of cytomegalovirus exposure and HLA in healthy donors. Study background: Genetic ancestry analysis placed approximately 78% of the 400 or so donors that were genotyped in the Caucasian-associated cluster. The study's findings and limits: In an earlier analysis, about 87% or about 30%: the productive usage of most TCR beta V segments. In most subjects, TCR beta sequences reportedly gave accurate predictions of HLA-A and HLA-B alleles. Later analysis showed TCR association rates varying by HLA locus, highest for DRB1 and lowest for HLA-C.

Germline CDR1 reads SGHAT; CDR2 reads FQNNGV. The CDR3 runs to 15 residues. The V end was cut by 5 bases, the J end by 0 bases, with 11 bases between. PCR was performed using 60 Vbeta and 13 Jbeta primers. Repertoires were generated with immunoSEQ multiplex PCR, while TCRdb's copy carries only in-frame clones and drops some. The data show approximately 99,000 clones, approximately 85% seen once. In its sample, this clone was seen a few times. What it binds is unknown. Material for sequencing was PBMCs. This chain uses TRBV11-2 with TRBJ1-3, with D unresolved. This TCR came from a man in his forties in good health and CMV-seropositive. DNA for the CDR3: TGTGCCAGCAGCCCAAGAATTAGCTCTGGAAACACCATATATTTT. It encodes CASSPRISSGNTIYF.